This paragraph reports one T cell receptor beta chain. Its matching antigen is unknown. Oncomine TCR Beta short-read sequencing was applied to DNA from cultured CD4+ T cells. TCRdb redid the calling of the PCR reads with MiXCR, one entry per CDR3 protein. The table has several thousand distinct CDR3 sequences, 55% to 70% seen once; the top ten hold about 7.3%. The V and J ends lost 0 bases and 4 bases respectively, with 13 bases between them. Germline lookup yields CDR1 SGHNT and CDR2 YYREEE (reference sequence). This CDR3 contains 15 residues. The data originate from a study of vaccination and CD4 T cells after COVID-19. Study at large: Culture controls were given either a CEFX pool, an HIV-1 Nef pool, or no peptide.

Treatment in this sample: roughly nine-day PBMC culture with coronavirus spike peptide pools or control peptides (ViraFEST assay). The chain uses TRBV5-4 and TRBJ1-2; D is undetermined. Sample: CD4+ T cells from blood, cultured in vitro. This sequence was found in a human donor who had recovered from COVID-19. CDR3 coding DNA: TGTGCCAGCAGCTTGGAGACAAGTACCCTCTATGGCTACACCTTC. Translated: CASSLETSTLYGYTF.